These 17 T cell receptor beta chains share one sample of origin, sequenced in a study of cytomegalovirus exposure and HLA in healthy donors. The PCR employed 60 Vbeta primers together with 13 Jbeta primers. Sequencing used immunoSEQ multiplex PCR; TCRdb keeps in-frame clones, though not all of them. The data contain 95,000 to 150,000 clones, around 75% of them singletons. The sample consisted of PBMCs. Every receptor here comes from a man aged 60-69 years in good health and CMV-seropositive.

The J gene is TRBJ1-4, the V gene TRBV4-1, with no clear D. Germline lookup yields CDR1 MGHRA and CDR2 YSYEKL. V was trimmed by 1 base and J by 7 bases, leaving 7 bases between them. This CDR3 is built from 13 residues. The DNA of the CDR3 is TGCGCCAGCAGCCAAGCCGCGGGTGAAAAACTGTTTTTT. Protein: CASSQAAGEKLFF.

This CDR3 is CASSVGRGAYNEQFF. CDR3 nucleotides: TGTGCCAGCAGCGTAGGCAGGGGCGCCTACAATGAGCAGTTCTTC. This sequence joins TRBV9 and TRBJ2-1; tentatively, D is TRBD1 (6 bases). The CDR3 extends over 15 amino acids. From germline, CDR1 is SGDLS and CDR2 YYNGEE. V was shortened by 0 bases and J by 2 bases, with 9 bases between the two germline ends.

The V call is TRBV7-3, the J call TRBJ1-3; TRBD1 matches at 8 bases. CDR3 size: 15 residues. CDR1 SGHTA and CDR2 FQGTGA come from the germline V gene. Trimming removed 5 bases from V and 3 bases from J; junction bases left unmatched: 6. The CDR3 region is CASSRTGGDGNTIYF. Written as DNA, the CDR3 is TGTGCCAGCAGCCGAACAGGGGGGGATGGAAACACCATATATTTT.

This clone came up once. The CDR3 DNA follows: TGTGCCAGCTCACCACGAAGACAGGGAGGAGGGCAAGAGACCCAGTACTTC. Its translation is CASSPRRQGGGQETQYF. V usage is TRBV18 and J usage is TRBJ2-5; D is possibly TRBD1 (7 bases). CDR3 length: 17 amino acids. Germline lookup yields CDR1 KGHSH and CDR2 LQKENI. With 1 base removed from V and 2 bases from J, the gap between germline ends came to 17 bases.

The CDR3 region is CAISEPSKTSDEQFF. The CDR3 DNA reads TGTGCCATCAGTGAGCCATCTAAGACTAGCGACGAGCAGTTCTTC. V usage is TRBV10-3 and J usage is TRBJ2-1; TRBD2 aligns across 8 bases. The CDR3 is made up of 15 amino acids. CDR1 ENHRY and CDR2 SYGVKD come from the germline V gene. The V segment lost 2 bases and the J segment 10 bases; nucleotides outside the gene matches: 10.

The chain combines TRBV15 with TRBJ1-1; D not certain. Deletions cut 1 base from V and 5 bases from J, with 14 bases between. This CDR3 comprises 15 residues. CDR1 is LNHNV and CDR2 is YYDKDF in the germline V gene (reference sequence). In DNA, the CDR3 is TGTGCCACCAGCAGAGTCGGAGGGTACGAAACTGAAGCTTTCTTT. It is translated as CATSRVGGYETEAFF.

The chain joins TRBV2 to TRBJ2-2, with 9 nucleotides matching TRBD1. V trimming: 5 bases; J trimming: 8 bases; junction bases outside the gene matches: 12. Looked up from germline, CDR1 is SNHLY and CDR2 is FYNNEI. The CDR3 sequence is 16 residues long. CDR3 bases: TGTGCCAGCAGTCAGAATTCACAGGGGGCGCGTGGGGAGCTGTTTTTT. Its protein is CASSQNSQGARGELFF.

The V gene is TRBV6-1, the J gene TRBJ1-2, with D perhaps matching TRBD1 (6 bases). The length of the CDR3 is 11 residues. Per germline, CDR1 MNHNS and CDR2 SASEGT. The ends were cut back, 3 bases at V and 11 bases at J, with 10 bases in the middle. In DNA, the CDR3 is TGTGCCAGCAGTGATTTAGGACAGTACACCTTC. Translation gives CASSDLGQYTF.

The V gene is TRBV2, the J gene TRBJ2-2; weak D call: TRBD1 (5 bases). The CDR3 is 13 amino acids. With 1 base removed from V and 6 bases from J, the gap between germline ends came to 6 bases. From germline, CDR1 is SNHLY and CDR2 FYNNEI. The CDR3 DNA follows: TGTGCCAGCAGTGAAGGGGGCCCCGGGGAGCTGTTTTTT. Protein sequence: CASSEGGPGELFF. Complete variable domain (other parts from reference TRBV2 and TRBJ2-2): EPEVTQTPSHQVTQMGQEVILRCVPISNHLYFYWYRQILGQKVEFLVSFYNNEISEKSEIFDDQFSVERPDGSNFTLKIRSTKLEDSAMYFCASSEGGPGELFFGEGSRLTVL.

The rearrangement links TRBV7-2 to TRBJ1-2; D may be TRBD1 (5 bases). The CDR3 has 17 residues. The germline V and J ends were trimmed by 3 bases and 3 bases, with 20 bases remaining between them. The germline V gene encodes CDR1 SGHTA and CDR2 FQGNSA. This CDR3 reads CASSLRSRRTNDYGYTF. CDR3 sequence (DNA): TGTGCCAGCAGCTTGAGGAGCAGAAGGACAAACGACTATGGCTACACCTTC.

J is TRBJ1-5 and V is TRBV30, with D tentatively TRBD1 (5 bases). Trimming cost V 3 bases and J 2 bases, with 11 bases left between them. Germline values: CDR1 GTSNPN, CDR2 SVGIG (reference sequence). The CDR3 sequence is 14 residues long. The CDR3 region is CAWSVGGGNQPQHF. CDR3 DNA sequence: TGTGCCTGGAGCGTCGGGGGGGGCAATCAGCCCCAGCATTTT.

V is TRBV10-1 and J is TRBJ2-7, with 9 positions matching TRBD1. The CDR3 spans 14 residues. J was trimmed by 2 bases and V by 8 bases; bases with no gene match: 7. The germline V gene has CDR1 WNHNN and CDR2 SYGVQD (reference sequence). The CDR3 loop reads CASSTGTGTYEQYF. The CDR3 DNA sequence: TGCGCCAGCTCTACCGGGACAGGGACCTACGAGCAGTACTTC.

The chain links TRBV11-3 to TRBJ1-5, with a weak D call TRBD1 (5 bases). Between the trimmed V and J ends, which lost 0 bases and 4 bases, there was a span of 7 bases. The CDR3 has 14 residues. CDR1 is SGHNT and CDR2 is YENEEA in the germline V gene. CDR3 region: CASSLDGGNQPQHF. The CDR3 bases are TGTGCCAGCAGCTTAGATGGGGGGAATCAGCCCCAGCATTTT.

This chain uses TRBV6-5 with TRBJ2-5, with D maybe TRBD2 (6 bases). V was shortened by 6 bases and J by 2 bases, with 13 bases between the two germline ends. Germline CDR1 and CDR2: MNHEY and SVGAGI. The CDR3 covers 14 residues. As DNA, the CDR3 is TGTGCCAGCAGAACCGGGACTCTTCAAGAGACCCAGTACTTC. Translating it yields CASRTGTLQETQYF.

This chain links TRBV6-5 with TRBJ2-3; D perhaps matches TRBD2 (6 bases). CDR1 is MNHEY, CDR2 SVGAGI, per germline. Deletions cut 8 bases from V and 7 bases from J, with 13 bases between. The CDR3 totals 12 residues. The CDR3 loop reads CASQTRGYTQYF. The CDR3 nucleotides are TGTGCCAGCCAAACACGGGGGTATACGCAGTATTTT.

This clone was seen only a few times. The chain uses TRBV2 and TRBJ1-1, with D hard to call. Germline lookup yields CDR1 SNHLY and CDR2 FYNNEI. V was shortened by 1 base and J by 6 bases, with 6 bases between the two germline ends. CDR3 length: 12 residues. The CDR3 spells CASSEGVPEAFF. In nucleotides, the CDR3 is TGTGCCAGCAGTGAAGGAGTGCCTGAAGCTTTCTTT.

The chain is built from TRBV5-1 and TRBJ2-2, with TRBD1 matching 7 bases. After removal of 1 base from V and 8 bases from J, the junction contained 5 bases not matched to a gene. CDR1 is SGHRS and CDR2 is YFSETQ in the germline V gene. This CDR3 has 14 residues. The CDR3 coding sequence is TGCGCCAGCAGCTTGCAGGGGGAAGAGGGGGAGCTGTTTTTT. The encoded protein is CASSLQGEEGELFF.